The 23 T cell receptor beta chains below were found in one sample sequenced in a study of blood T cell repertoires in COVID-19. Produced via immunoSEQ multiplex PCR; TCRdb's table is partial and in-frame only. The data contain fewer than 350,000 clones, roughly 90% of them singletons. The sample was peripheral blood. These TCRs come from a woman in her twenties or thirties with COVID-19, enrolled during active disease.

The CDR3 region is CASSPSQGRSGANVLTF. For the CDR3, the DNA is TGTGCCAGCAGCCCGTCGCAGGGCAGATCTGGGGCCAACGTCCTGACTTTC. The rearrangement uses TRBV27 and TRBJ2-6; TRBD1 is a possible D gene (5 bases). CDR1 and CDR2 (germline): MNHEY, SMNVEV (reference sequence). The CDR3 has 17 residues. V was trimmed by 6 bases and J by 1 base, leaving 16 bases between them.

The gene calls are TRBV19 and TRBJ2-2; a possible D gene is TRBD1 (5 bases). From germline, CDR1 is LNHDA and CDR2 SQIVND (reference sequence). The CDR3 runs to 16 residues. Trimming cost V 3 bases and J 5 bases, with 16 bases left between them. Here the CDR3 DNA reads TGTGCCAGTAGTATCTCCCTGGGGCTCTGGACCGGGGAGCTGTTTTTT. It specifies CASSISLGLWTGELFF.

The V call is TRBV16, the J call TRBJ2-7; weak D call: TRBD1 (6 bases). The germline V and J ends were trimmed by 7 bases and 5 bases, with 30 bases remaining between them. Germline-derived CDR1 and CDR2 are KGHSY and FQNENV. The CDR3 contains 18 residues. This CDR3 reads CASTQMGAAQKVPHEQYF. Written as DNA, the CDR3 is TGTGCCAGCACCCAGATGGGGGCCGCGCAAAAAGTCCCCCACGAGCAGTACTTC.

This chain connects TRBV11-2 to TRBJ1-3, with D possibly matching TRBD1 (5 bases). The CDR3 extends over 15 amino acids. CDR1 is SGHAT and CDR2 is FQNNGV in the germline V gene. Deletions cut 5 bases from V and 4 bases from J, with 15 bases between. The CDR3 nucleotides read TGTGCCAGCAGCCTCTTCAGACAGATCGGAAACACCATATATTTT. Protein product: CASSLFRQIGNTIYF.

This chain joins TRBV5-6 and TRBJ2-5; tentative D call: TRBD1 (6 bases). With 1 base removed from V and 4 bases from J, the gap between germline ends came to 17 bases. The CDR3 loop spans 16 amino acids. The germline V gene has CDR1 SGHDT and CDR2 YYEEEE. The CDR3 nucleotides are TGTGCCAGCAGCTTGTTCTTCAGGGGTAAGGGAGAGACCCAGTACTTC. Translation gives CASSLFFRGKGETQYF.

This chain uses TRBV30 with TRBJ2-3, with TRBD2 matching 8 bases. The CDR3 extends over 13 amino acids. Germline V gives CDR1 GTSNPN, CDR2 SVGIG (reference sequence). The V gene end was trimmed by 5 bases and the J gene end by 5 bases; junction bases not matched to a gene: 6. The CDR3 protein is CAWGSGEEDTQYF. The CDR3 region has the DNA TGTGCCTGGGGTAGCGGGGAGGAAGATACGCAGTATTTT.

As for this clone: Distinct nucleotide sequences in the sample also encode this CDR3. The genes are TRBV28 and TRBJ1-3; D remains ambiguous. In germline, CDR1 is MDHEN, CDR2 SYDVKM. The V end lost 3 bases, the J end lost 0 bases, and 6 bases lay between the germline ends. The CDR3 is made up of 14 amino acids. The CDR3 coding sequence is TGTGCCAGCAGTTTGGAGGGCTCTGGAAACACCATATATTTT. Protein: CASSLEGSGNTIYF.

This chain uses TRBV3-1 (or the pseudogene TRBV3-2) with TRBJ1-2, with 9 positions matching TRBD1. The CDR3 runs 15 residues. Unmatched junction bases numbered 5, after V lost 2 bases and J lost 4 bases. Looked up from germline, CDR1 is LGHDT and CDR2 is YNNKEL (reference sequence). The CDR3 reads CASSQMTQGAYGYTF. In nucleotides, the CDR3 is TGTGCCAGCAGCCAAATGACACAGGGGGCCTATGGCTACACCTTC.

V and J are TRBV7-6 and TRBJ2-1; TRBD1 might be the D (6 bases). The germline V gene has CDR1 SGHVS and CDR2 FNYEAQ. This CDR3 has 16 amino acids. V lost 5 bases and J lost 5, with 19 bases in between. This CDR3 reads CASSKGMWGPHNEQFF. For the CDR3, the DNA is TGTGCCAGCAGCAAAGGGATGTGGGGGCCTCACAATGAGCAGTTCTTC.

The rearrangement links TRBV4-2 to TRBJ2-3; TRBD2 agrees at 8 bases. The J segment lost 2 bases and the V segment lost 8 bases, leaving 12 bases of the junction unmatched. The CDR3 covers 16 residues. Germline assignment: CDR1 LGHNA and CDR2 YNFKEQ. The CDR3 spells CASRPGAGGLTDTQYF. The CDR3 DNA follows: TGTGCCAGCCGTCCGGGGGCGGGGGGCCTCACAGATACGCAGTATTTT.

Of note for this clone: The same CDR3 is also encoded by other DNA sequences in this sample. The genes are TRBV5-4 and TRBJ2-2, with no clear D. The germline V gene encodes CDR1 SGHNT and CDR2 YYREEE (reference sequence). The CDR3 loop spans 14 amino acids. V gave up 2 bases and J gave up 1 base, with 6 bases separating them. CDR3 DNA: TGTGCCAGCAGCTTATTCAAGAACACCGGGGAGCTGTTTTTT. Its translation: CASSLFKNTGELFF.

The sample holds one count of this clone. The chain recombines TRBV5-4 with TRBJ1-5, with 10 bases identical to TRBD1. Germline V gene data show CDR1 as SGHNT and CDR2 as YYREEE (reference sequence). J gave up 5 bases and V 2 bases, and 4 bases lay outside the gene matches. The CDR3 runs to 15 residues. This chain's CDR3 is CASSFSGTGDQPQHF. The CDR3 nucleotides are TGTGCCAGCAGCTTTTCCGGGACAGGGGATCAGCCCCAGCATTTT.

The rearrangement links TRBV28 to TRBJ2-7; 8 bases are shared with TRBD1. Per germline, CDR1 MDHEN and CDR2 SYDVKM. The J segment lost 7 bases and the V segment lost 5 bases, leaving 7 bases of the junction unmatched. This CDR3 has 13 amino acids. The CDR3 sequence is CASSTTGVEEQYF. Here the CDR3 DNA reads TGTGCCAGCAGTACGACAGGGGTTGAGGAGCAGTACTTC.

CDR3 sequence reads: CASSSPGTGDRGYTF. In DNA, the CDR3 is TGTGCCAGCAGTTCCCCCGGGACAGGGGACCGGGGCTACACCTTC. The chain employs TRBV28 and TRBJ1-2; 10 bases fit TRBD1. Germline V gene sequence: CDR1 MDHEN, CDR2 SYDVKM. The ends lost 4 bases at V and 8 bases at J; junction bases unmatched: 10. The CDR3 spans 15 residues.

CDR3 DNA sequence: TGTGCCATCAGTGAACTAGCGGGGGGGCAAAATGAGCAGTTCTTC. This codes for CAISELAGGQNEQFF. The J gene is TRBJ2-1, the V gene TRBV10-3, with 13 bases aligning to TRBD2. The CDR3 spans 15 residues. Germline V gene sequence: CDR1 ENHRY, CDR2 SYGVKD. V gave up 3 bases and J gave up 7 bases; unmatched junction bases: 3.

The chain is built from TRBV7-9 and TRBJ2-3; 13 bases fit TRBD2. The V gene's germline CDR1 is SEHNR and CDR2 FQNEAQ (reference sequence). V shed 9 bases and J 5 bases; nucleotides not matched to a gene: 8. This CDR3 spans 15 amino acids. The CDR3 DNA follows: TGTGCCAGTGGCCGGACTAGCGGGGGAAAAGATACGCAGTATTTT. This encodes CASGRTSGGKDTQYF.

The CDR3 is CASRFGTGMNTEAFF. DNA of the CDR3: TGTGCCAGCAGGTTCGGGACAGGGATGAACACTGAAGCTTTCTTT. This rearrangement joins TRBV6-5 to TRBJ1-1, with TRBD1 matching over 9 bases. The CDR3 is made up of 15 amino acids. V gave up 6 bases and J gave up 0 bases; unmatched junction bases: 5. CDR1 MNHEY and CDR2 SVGAGI come from the germline V gene.

V gene TRBV13 combines with J gene TRBJ2-3, with 7 bases that match TRBD1. Germline V CDR1 and CDR2: PRHDT, FYEKMQ (reference sequence). J lost 7 bases, V lost 5 bases, and 9 bases had no gene match. The CDR3 is 14 amino acids. The CDR3 nucleotides are TGTGCCAGCAGCCCCCGACAGGGTCTAAATACGCAGTATTTT. Translated, it gives CASSPRQGLNTQYF.

The chain couples TRBV12-3 or TRBV12-4 to TRBJ2-7; D unresolved. The CDR3 loop spans 11 amino acids. The germline V and J ends were trimmed by 5 bases and 1 base, with 3 bases remaining between them. CDR3 loop: CASSPSYEQYF. CDR3 in DNA: TGTGCCAGCAGTCCTTCCTACGAGCAGTACTTC.

V usage is TRBV19 and J usage is TRBJ2-5; 8 bases align to TRBD1. This CDR3 spans 14 amino acids. CDR1 is LNHDA and CDR2 is SQIVND in the germline V gene (reference sequence). The V and J ends lost 6 bases and 5 bases, in that order; junction bases with no gene match: 8. CDR3 in DNA: TGTGCCAGTAGGGACACAGGGGGAGGCGAGACCCAGTACTTC. It is translated as CASRDTGGGETQYF. The whole variable domain, filled in from reference TRBV19 and TRBJ2-5, reads DGGITQSPKYLFRKEGQNVTLSCEQNLNHDAMYWYRQDPGQGLRLIYYSQIVNDFQKGDIAEGYSVSREKKESFPLTVTSAQKNPTAFYLCASRDTGGGETQYFGPGTRLLVL.

The chain carries TRBV21-1 and TRBJ2-3; the table's D call TRBD2 went unverified against the DNA. TRBV21-1 corresponds to a pseudogene. The CDR3 is 16 amino acids. The CDR3 nucleotides read TGTGCCAGCAGCAAAGTCGGGGAAAAAGTCGCAGATACGCAGTATTTT. Translation: CASSKVGEKVADTQYF.

There are a few counts of this clone. The V and J genes are TRBV25-1 and TRBJ1-1; D possibly corresponds to TRBD1 (6 bases). The V and J ends lost 6 bases and 4 bases respectively, with 18 bases between them. The CDR3 totals 15 residues. Germline V gene sequence: CDR1 MGHDK, CDR2 SYGVNS. The CDR3 sequence: CASRGSSGGRTEAFF. CDR3 sequence (DNA): TGTGCCAGCAGGGGGTCGTCCGGGGGGCGCACTGAAGCTTTCTTT. The full variable domain, in which reference TRBV25-1 and TRBJ1-1 provide the parts outside the CDR3, is EADIYQTPRYLVIGTGKKITLECSQTMGHDKMYWYQQDPGMELHLIHYSYGVNSTEKGDLSSESTVSRIRTEHFPLTLESARPSHTSQYLCASRGSSGGRTEAFFGQGTRLTVV.

The V call is TRBV6-1, the J call TRBJ1-6; 8 positions agree with TRBD1. Trimming removed 2 bases from V and 5 bases from J; junction bases left unmatched: 11. Germline V gives CDR1 MNHNS, CDR2 SASEGT. The CDR3 contains 18 residues. The CDR3 loop reads CASSELTGVNFNNSPLHF. Here the CDR3 DNA reads TGTGCCAGCAGTGAACTGACAGGGGTCAACTTCAATAATTCACCCCTCCACTTT.